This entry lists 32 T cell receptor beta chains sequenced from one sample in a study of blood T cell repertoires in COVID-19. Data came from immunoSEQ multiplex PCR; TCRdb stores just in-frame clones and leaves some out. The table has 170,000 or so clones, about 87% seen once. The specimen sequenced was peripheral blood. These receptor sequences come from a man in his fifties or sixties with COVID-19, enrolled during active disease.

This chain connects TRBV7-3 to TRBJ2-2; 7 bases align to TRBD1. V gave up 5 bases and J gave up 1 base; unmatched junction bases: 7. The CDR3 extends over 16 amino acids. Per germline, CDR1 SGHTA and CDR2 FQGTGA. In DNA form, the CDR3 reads TGTGCCAGCAGCCCATGGGCAGGGGGGAACACCGGGGAGCTGTTTTTT. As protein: CASSPWAGGNTGELFF. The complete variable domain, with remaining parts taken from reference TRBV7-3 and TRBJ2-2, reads GAGVSQTPSNKVTEKGKYVELRCDPISGHTALYWYRQSLGQGPEFLIYFQGTGAADDSGLPNDRFFAVRPEGSVSTLKIQRTERGDSAVYLCASSPWAGGNTGELFFGEGSRLTVL.

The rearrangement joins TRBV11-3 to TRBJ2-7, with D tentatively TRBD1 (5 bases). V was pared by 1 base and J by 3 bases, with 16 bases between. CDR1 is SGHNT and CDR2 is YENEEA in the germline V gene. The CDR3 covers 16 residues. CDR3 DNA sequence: TGTGCCAGCAGCTTAGCCGCGGCAGGGTCCCGCTACGAGCAGTACTTC. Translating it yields CASSLAAAGSRYEQYF.

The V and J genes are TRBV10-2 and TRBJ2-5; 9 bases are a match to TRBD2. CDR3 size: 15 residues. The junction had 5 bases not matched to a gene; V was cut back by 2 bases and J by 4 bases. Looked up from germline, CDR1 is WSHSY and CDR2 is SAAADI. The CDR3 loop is CASSEGTSTRETQYF. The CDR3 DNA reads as TGCGCCAGCAGTGAGGGGACTAGCACCCGAGAGACCCAGTACTTC.

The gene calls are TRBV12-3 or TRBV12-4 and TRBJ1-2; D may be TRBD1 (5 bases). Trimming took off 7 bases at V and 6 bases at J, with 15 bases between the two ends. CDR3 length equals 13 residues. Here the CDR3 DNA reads TGTGCCAGCACCCGATGGGGGGGTAATGGCTACACCTTC. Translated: CASTRWGGNGYTF.

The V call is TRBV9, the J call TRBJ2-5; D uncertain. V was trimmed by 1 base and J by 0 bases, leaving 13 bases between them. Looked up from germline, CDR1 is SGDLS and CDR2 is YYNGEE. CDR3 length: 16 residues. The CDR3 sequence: CASSVRSVQYQETQYF. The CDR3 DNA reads TGTGCCAGCAGCGTAAGGAGCGTGCAATACCAAGAGACCCAGTACTTC. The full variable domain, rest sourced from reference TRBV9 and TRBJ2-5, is DSGVTQTPKHLITATGQRVTLRCSPRSGDLSVYWYQQSLDQGLQFLIQYYNGEERAKGNILERFSAQQFPDLHSELNLSSLELGDSALYFCASSVRSVQYQETQYFGPGTRLLVL.

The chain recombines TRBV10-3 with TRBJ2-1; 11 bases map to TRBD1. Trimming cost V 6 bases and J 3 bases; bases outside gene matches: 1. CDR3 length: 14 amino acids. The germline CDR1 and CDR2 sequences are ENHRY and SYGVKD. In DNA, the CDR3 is TGTGCCATCAGGGACAGGGGGCTCTACAATGAGCAGTTCTTC. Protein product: CAIRDRGLYNEQFF.

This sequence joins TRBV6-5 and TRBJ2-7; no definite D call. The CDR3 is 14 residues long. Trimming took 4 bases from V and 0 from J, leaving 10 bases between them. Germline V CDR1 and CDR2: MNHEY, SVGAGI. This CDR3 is CASSSAKHSYEQYF. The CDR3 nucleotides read TGTGCCAGCAGTTCCGCCAAGCACTCCTACGAGCAGTACTTC.

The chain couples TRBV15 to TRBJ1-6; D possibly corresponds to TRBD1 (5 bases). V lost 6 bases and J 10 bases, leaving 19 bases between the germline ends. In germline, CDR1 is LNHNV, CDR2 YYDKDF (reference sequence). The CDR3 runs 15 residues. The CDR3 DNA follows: TGTGCCACCAGATCGGAGGGGAACGTAGGATCACCCCTCCACTTT. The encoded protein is CATRSEGNVGSPLHF.

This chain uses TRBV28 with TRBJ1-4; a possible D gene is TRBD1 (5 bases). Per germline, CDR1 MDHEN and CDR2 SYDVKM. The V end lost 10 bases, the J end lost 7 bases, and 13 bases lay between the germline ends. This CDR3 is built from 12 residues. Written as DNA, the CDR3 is TGTGCCACAGGGAGGTTGCGTGAAAAACTGTTTTTT. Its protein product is CATGRLREKLFF.

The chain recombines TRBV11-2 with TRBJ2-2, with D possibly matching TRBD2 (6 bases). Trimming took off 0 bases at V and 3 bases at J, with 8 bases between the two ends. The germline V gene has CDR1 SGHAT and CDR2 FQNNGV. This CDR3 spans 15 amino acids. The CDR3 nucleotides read TGTGCCAGCAGCTTAGAGCGGGGATACACCGGGGAGCTGTTTTTT. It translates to CASSLERGYTGELFF.

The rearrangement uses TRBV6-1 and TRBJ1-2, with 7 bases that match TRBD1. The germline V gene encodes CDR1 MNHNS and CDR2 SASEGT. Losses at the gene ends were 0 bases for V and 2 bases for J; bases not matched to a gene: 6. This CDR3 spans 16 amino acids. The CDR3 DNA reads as TGTGCCAGCAGTGAAGCTATAGGGACAGCAAACTATGGCTACACCTTC. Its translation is CASSEAIGTANYGYTF.

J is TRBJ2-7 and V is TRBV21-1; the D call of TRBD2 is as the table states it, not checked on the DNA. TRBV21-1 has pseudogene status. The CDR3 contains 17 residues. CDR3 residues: CASSPRSVRVWSYEQYF. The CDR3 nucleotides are TGTGCCAGCAGCCCCCGGTCCGTCCGAGTATGGTCCTACGAGCAGTACTTC.

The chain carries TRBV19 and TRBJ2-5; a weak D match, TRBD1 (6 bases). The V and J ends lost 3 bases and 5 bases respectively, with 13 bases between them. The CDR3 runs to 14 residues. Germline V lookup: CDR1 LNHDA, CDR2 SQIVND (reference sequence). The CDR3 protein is CASSIGQGRETQYF. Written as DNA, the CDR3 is TGTGCCAGTAGTATCGGGCAGGGGCGGGAGACCCAGTACTTC.

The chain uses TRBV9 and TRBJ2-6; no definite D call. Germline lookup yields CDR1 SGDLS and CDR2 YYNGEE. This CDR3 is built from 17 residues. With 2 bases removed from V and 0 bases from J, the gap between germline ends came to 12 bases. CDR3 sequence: CASSVTAGASGANVLTF. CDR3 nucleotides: TGTGCCAGCAGCGTGACGGCCGGAGCCTCTGGGGCCAACGTCCTGACTTTC.

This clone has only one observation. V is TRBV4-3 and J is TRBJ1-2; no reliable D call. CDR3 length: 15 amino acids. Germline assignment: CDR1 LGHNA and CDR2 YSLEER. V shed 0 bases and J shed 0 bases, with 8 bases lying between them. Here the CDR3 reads CASSQDPTANYGYTF. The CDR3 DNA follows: TGCGCCAGCAGCCAAGATCCCACAGCTAACTATGGCTACACCTTC.

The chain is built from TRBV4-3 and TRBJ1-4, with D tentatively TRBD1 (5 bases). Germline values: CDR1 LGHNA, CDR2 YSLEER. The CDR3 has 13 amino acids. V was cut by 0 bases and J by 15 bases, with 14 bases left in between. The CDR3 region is CASSQEPGGLMFF. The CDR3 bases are TGCGCCAGCAGCCAAGAGCCGGGGGGGTTGATGTTTTTT.

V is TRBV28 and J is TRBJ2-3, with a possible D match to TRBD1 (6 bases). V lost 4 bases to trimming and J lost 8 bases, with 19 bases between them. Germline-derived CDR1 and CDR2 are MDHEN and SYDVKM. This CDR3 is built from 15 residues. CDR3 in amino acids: CASSSQGSVLGTQYF. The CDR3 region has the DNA TGTGCCAGCAGTTCACAGGGTTCGGTGCTTGGTACGCAGTATTTT.

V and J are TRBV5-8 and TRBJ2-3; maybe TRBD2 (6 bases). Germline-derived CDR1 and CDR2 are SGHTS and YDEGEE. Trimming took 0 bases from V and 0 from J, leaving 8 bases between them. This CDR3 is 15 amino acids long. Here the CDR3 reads CASSLVGTSTDTQYF. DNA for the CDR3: TGTGCCAGCAGCTTGGTGGGGACTAGCACAGATACGCAGTATTTT.

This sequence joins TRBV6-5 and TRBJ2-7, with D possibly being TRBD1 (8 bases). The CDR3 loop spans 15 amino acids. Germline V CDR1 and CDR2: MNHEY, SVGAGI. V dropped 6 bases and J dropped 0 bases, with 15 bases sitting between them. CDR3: CASRQQGGGSYEQYF. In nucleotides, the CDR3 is TGTGCCAGCAGGCAACAGGGGGGGGGCTCCTACGAGCAGTACTTC.

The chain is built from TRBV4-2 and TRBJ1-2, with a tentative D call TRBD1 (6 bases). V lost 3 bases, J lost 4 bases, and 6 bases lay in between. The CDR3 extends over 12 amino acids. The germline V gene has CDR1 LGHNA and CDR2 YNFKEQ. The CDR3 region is CASSQDSYGYTF. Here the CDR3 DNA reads TGTGCCAGCAGCCAGGACAGCTATGGCTACACCTTC.

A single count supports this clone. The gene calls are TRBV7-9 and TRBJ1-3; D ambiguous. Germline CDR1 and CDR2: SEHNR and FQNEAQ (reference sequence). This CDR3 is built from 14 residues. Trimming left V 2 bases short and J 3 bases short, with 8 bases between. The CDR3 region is CASSLLQLGNTIYF. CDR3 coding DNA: TGTGCCAGCAGCTTATTACAGCTTGGAAACACCATATATTTT.

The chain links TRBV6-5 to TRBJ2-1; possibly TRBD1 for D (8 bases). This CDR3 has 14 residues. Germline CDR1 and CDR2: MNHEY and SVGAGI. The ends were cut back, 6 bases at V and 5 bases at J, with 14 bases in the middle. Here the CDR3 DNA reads TGTGCCAGCAGCCGGACAGGGAGGGACAATGAGCAGTTCTTC. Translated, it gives CASSRTGRDNEQFF.

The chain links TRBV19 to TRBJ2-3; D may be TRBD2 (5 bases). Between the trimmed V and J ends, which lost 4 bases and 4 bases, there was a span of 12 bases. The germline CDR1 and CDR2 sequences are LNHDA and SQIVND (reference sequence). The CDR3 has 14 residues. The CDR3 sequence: CASSNRFGADTQYF. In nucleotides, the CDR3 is TGTGCCAGTAGTAACCGGTTCGGGGCAGATACGCAGTATTTT. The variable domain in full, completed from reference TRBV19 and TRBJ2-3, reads DGGITQSPKYLFRKEGQNVTLSCEQNLNHDAMYWYRQDPGQGLRLIYYSQIVNDFQKGDIAEGYSVSREKKESFPLTVTSAQKNPTAFYLCASSNRFGADTQYFGPGTRLTVL.

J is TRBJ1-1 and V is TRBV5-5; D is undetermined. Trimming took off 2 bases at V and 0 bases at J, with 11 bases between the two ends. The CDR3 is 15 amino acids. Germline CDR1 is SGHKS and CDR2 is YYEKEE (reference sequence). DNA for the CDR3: TGTGCCAGCAGCTTTATCGGGTACATGAACACTGAAGCTTTCTTT. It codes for CASSFIGYMNTEAFF.

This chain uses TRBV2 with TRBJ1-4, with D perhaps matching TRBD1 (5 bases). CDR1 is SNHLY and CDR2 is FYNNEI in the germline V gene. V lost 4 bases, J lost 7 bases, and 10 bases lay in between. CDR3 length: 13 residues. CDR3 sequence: CASSGTRTEKLFF. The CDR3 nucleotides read TGTGCCAGCAGTGGGACAAGAACTGAAAAACTGTTTTTT.

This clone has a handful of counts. This chain's CDR3 is CASSQGTGIEAFF. In nucleotides, the CDR3 is TGTGCCAGCAGCCAAGGGACAGGGATTGAAGCTTTCTTT. The V and J genes are TRBV3-1 (or the pseudogene TRBV3-2) and TRBJ1-1; 8 nucleotides line up with TRBD1. With 1 base clipped from V and 7 bases from J, the junction kept 2 bases outside the gene matches. The CDR3 has 13 residues. Germline CDR1 LGHDT, CDR2 YNNKEL (reference sequence).

The CDR3: CASHSPGGGDTEAFF. As DNA, the CDR3 is TGTGCCAGCCATAGCCCAGGGGGTGGGGACACTGAAGCTTTCTTT. The chain joins TRBV28 to TRBJ1-1; 7 nucleotides line up with TRBD1. Germline assignment: CDR1 MDHEN and CDR2 SYDVKM. V dropped 8 bases and J dropped 3; count of bases not matched to a gene: 12. The CDR3 has 15 residues.

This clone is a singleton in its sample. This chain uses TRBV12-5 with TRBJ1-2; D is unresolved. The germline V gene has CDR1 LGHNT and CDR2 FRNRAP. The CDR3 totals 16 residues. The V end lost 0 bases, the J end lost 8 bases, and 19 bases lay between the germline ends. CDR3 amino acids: CASGLVPGSASRGYTF. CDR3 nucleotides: TGTGCTAGTGGTTTGGTACCTGGTTCCGCGTCCCGCGGCTACACCTTC.

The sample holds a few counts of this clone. The CDR3 protein is CASSPGVGQPPRGEPQHF. CDR3 sequence (DNA): TGTGCCAGCAGTCCCGGGGTCGGGCAGCCGCCACGGGGGGAGCCCCAGCATTTT. The chain couples TRBV6-6 to TRBJ1-5, with D maybe TRBD1 (5 bases). V shed 5 bases and J shed 8 bases, with 28 bases lying between them. Germline CDR1 and CDR2: MNHNY and SVGAGI (reference sequence). The CDR3 is made up of 18 amino acids.

CDR3 DNA: TGTGCCAGCAGCTTGGGCAGTAACTATGGCTACACCTTC. It specifies CASSLGSNYGYTF. The chain has TRBV5-5 and TRBJ1-2; D remains unclear. The CDR3 spans 13 residues. Trimming pared 0 bases from V and 1 base from J, leaving 4 bases between. CDR1 is SGHKS, CDR2 YYEKEE, per germline (reference sequence).

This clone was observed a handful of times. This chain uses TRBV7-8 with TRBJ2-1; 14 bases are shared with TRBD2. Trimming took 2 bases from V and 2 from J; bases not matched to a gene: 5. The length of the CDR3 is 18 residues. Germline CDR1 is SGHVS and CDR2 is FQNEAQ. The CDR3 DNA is TGTGCCAGCAGCTTAAAGACTAGCGGGGGGGTGGCCTACAATGAGCAGTTCTTC. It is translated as CASSLKTSGGVAYNEQFF.

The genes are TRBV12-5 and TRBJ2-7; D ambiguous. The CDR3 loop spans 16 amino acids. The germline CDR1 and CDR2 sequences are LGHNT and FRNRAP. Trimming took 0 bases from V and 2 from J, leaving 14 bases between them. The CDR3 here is CASGLVSYLKTYEQYF. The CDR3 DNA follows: TGTGCTAGTGGTTTGGTCTCCTACCTAAAAACCTACGAGCAGTACTTC.